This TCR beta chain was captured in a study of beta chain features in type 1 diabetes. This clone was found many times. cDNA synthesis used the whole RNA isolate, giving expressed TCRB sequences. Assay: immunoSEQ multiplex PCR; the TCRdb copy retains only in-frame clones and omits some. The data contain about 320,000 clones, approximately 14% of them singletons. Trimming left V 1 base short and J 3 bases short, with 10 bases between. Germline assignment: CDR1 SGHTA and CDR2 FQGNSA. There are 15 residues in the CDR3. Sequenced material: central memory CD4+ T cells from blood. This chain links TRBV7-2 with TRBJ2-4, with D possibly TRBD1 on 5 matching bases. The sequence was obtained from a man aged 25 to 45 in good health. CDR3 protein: CASSLVWGNKNIQYF. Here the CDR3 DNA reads TGTGCCAGCAGCTTAGTTTGGGGCAACAAAAACATTCAGTACTTC. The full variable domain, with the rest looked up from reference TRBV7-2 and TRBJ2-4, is GAGVSQSPSNKVTEKGKDVELRCDPISGHTALYWYRQSLGQGLEFLIYFQGNSAPDKSGLPSDRFSAERTGGSVSTLTIQRTQQEDSAVYLCASSLVWGNKNIQYFGAGTRLSVL.